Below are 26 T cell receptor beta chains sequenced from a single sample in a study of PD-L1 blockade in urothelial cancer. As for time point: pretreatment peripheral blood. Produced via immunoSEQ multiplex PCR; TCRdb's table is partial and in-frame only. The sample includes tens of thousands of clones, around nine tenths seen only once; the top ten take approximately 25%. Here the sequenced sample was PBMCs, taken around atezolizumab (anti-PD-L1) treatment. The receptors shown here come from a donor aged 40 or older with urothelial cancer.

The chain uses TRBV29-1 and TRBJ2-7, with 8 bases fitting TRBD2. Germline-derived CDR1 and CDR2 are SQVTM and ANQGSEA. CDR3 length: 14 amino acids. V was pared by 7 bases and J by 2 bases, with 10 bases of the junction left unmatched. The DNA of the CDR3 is TGCAGCGCCGACGGGGGGGGAGGGCCCTACGAGCAGTACTTC. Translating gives CSADGGGGPYEQYF.

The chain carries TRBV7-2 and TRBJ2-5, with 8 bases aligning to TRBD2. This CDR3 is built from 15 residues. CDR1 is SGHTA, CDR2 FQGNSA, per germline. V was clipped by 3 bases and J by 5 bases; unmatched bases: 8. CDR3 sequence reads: CASSFRGGAEETQYF. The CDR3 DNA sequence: TGTGCCAGCAGCTTTCGGGGGGGGGCCGAGGAGACCCAGTACTTC.

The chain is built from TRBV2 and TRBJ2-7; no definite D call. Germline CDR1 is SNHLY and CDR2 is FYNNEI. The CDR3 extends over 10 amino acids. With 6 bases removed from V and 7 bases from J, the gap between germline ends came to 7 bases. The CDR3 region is CASSNWEQYF. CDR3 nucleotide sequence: TGTGCCAGCAGCAACTGGGAGCAGTACTTC. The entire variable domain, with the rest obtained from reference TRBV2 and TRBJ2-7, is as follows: EPEVTQTPSHQVTQMGQEVILRCVPISNHLYFYWYRQILGQKVEFLVSFYNNEISEKSEIFDDQFSVERPDGSNFTLKIRSTKLEDSAMYFCASSNWEQYFGPGTRLTVT.

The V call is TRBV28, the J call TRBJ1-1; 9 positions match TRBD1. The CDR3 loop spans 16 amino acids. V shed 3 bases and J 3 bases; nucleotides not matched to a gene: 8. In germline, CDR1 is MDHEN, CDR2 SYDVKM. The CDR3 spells CASSLHRGRGDTEAFF. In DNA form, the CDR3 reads TGTGCCAGCAGTTTGCACAGGGGGCGAGGGGACACTGAAGCTTTCTTT.

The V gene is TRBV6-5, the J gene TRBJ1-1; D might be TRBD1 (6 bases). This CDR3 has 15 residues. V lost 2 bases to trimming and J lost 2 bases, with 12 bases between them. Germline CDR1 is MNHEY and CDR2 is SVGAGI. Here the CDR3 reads CASSYGGAGNTEAFF. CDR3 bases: TGTGCCAGCAGTTACGGGGGGGCTGGCAACACTGAAGCTTTCTTT.

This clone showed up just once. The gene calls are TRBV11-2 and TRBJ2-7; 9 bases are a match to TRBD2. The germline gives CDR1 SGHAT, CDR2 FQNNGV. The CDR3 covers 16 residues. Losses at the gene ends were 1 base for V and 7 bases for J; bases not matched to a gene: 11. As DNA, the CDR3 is TGTGCCAGCAGCTTAGCTCCGGGACTAGCCTTTGTTGAGCAGTACTTC. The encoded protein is CASSLAPGLAFVEQYF. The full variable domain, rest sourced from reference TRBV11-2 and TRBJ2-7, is EAGVAQSPRYKIIEKRQSVAFWCNPISGHATLYWYQQILGQGPKLLIQFQNNGVVDDSQLPKDRFSAERLKGVDSTLKIQPAKLEDSAVYLCASSLAPGLAFVEQYFGPGTRLTVT.

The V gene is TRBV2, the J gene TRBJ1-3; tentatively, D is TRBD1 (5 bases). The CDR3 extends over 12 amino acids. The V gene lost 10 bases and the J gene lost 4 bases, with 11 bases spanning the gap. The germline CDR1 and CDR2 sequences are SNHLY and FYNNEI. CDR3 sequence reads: CATSGEGNTIYF. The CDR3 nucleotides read TGTGCCACCTCGGGGGAGGGAAACACCATATATTTT.

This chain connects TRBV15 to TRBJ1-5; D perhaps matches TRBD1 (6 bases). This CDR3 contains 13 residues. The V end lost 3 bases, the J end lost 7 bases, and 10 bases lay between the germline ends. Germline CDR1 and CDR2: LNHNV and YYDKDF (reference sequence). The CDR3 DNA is TGTGCCACCAGCAGTTCAGGGGACCAGCCCCAGCATTTT. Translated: CATSSSGDQPQHF.

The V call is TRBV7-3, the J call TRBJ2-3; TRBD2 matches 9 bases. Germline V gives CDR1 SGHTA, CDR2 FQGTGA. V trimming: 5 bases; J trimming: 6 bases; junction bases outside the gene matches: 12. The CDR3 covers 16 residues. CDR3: CASSGHSSGSGDTQYF. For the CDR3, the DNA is TGTGCCAGCAGCGGACACAGTAGCGGGAGCGGCGATACGCAGTATTTT.

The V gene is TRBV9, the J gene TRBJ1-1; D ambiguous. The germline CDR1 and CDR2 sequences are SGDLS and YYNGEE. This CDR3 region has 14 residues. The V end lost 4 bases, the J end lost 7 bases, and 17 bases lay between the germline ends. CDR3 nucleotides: TGTGCCAGCAGCCCCACCGCCCCGTACGGTGAAGCTTTCTTT. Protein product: CASSPTAPYGEAFF.

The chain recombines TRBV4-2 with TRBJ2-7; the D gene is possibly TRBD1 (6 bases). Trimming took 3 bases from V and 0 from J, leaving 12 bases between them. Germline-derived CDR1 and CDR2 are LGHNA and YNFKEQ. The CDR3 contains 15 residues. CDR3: CASSHRTVYSYEQYF. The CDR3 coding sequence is TGTGCCAGCAGCCACAGGACAGTTTACTCCTACGAGCAGTACTTC.

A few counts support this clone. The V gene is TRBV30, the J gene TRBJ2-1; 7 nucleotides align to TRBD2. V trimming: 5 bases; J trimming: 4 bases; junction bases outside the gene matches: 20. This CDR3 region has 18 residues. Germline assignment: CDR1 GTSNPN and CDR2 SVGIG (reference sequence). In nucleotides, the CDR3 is TGTGCCTGGGATGCTTGGTACCCTGCAGGCGGGAGTTACAATGAGCAGTTCTTC. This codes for CAWDAWYPAGGSYNEQFF.

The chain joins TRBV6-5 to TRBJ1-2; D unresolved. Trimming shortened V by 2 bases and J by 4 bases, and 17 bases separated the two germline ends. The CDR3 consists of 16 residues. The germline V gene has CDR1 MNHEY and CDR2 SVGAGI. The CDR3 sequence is CASSYGRTAETYGYTF. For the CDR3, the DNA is TGTGCCAGCAGTTACGGGCGAACCGCAGAAACCTATGGCTACACCTTC.

The CDR3 spells CASPPPTGLGWDTQYF. The CDR3 DNA is TGTGCCAGCCCACCCCCCACGGGACTAGGATGGGATACGCAGTATTTT. The V call is TRBV7-9, the J call TRBJ2-3; TRBD2 matches 8 bases. Trimming took 8 bases from V and 6 from J; bases not matched to a gene: 16. The CDR3 loop spans 16 amino acids. The germline CDR1 and CDR2 sequences are SEHNR and FQNEAQ (reference sequence).

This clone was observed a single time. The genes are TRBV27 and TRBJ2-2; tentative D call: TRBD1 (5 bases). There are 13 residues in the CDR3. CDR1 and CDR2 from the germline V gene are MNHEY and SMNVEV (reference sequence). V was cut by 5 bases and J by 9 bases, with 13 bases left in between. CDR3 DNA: TGTGCCAGCAGTCCCCAGGGTCTCAGGGAGCTGTTTTTT. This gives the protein CASSPQGLRELFF.

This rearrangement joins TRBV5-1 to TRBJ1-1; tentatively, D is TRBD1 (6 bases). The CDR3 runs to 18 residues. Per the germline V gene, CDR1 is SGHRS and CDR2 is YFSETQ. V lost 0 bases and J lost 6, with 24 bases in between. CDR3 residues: CASSLVGAHVLSPSEAFF. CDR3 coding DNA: TGCGCCAGCAGCTTGGTGGGGGCCCATGTTCTCTCTCCCTCTGAAGCTTTCTTT.

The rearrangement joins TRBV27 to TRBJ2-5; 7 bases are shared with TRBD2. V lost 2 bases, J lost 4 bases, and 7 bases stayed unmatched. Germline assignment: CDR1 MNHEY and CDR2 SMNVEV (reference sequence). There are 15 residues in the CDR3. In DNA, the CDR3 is TGTGCCAGCAGTTTAGGGGGGGGATGGGGAGAGACCCAGTACTTC. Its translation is CASSLGGGWGETQYF.

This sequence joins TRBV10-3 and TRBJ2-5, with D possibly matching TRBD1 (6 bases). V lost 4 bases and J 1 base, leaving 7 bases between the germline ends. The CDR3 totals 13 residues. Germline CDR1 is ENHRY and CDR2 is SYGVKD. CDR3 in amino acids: CAISGDTQETQYF. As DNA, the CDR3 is TGTGCCATCAGTGGGGACACCCAAGAGACCCAGTACTTC.

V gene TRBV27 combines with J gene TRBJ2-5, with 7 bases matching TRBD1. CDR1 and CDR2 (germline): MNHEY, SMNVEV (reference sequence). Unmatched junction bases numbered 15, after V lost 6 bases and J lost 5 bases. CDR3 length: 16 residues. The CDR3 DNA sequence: TGTGCCAGCAGCCCCGACAGGGCCCCTTCGGGGGAGACCCAGTACTTC. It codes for CASSPDRAPSGETQYF.

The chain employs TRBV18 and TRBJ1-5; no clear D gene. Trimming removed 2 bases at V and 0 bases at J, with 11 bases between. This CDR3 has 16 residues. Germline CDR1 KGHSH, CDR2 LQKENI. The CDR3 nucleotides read TGTGCCAGCTCACCAGGGCCAGGCCGTAGCAATCAGCCCCAGCATTTT. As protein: CASSPGPGRSNQPQHF.

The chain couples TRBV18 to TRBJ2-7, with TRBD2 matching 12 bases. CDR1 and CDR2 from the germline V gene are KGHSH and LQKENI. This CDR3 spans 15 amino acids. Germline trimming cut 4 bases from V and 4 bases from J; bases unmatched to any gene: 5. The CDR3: CASSQTSGSLYEQYF. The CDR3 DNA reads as TGTGCCAGCTCACAGACTAGCGGGAGTCTGTACGAGCAGTACTTC.

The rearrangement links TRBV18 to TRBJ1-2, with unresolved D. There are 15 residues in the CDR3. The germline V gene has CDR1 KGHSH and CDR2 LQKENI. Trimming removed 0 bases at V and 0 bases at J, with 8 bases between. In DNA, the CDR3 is TGTGCCAGCTCACCACCGGGCCGCGCTAACTATGGCTACACCTTC. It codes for CASSPPGRANYGYTF.

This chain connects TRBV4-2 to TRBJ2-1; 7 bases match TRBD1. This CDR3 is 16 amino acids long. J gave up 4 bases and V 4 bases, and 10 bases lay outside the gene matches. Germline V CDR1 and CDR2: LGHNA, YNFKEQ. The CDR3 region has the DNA TGTGCCAGCAGCCGCACAACCGGGACAGCTTACAATGAGCAGTTCTTC. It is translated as CASSRTTGTAYNEQFF.

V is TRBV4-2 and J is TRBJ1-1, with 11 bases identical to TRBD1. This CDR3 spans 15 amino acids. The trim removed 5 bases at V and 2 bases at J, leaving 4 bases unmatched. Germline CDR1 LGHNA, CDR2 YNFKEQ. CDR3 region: CASSSGTGGNTEAFF. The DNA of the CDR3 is TGTGCCAGCAGCTCCGGGACAGGGGGAAACACTGAAGCTTTCTTT.

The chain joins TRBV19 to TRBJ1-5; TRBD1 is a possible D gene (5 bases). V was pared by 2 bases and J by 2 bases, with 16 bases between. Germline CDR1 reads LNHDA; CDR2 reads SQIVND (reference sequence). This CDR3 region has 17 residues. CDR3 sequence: CASSIWGVGEGNQPQHF. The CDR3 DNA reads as TGTGCCAGTAGTATATGGGGGGTGGGAGAGGGCAATCAGCCCCAGCATTTT.

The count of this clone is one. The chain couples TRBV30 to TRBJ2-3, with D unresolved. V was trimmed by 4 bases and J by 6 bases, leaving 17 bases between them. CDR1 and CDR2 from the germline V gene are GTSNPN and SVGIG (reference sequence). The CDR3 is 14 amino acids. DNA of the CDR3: TGTGCCTGGAACCTCCCCACACCGCAGGATACGCAGTATTTT. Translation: CAWNLPTPQDTQYF.